This T cell receptor beta chain was identified in a study of graft-versus-host responses after intestinal transplantation. For the study at large: Each recipient received anti-thymocyte globulin induction, then tacrolimus and steroids for about 3 years.

Study observations and caveats: There were GvH clones found in recipient marrow, and some of them appeared first in ileum or blood.

This CDR3 comprises 13 residues. With 6 bases removed from V and 2 bases from J, the gap between germline ends came to 11 bases. The germline V gene encodes CDR1 SQVTM and CDR2 ANQGSEA. TCRdb keeps only in-frame clones here, not all; method: immunoSEQ multiplex PCR. The sample carries under 85,000 clones, about 90% recorded once. A note on this clone: Its cognate antigen is unknown.

The TCR comes from a human donor who received an intestinal transplant. The sample in question was unstimulated CD8+ T cells sorted from spleen or lymph node cells, obtained before intestinal transplant. The chain joins TRBV29-1 to TRBJ2-1; perhaps TRBD1 as D (6 bases). CDR3 coding DNA: TGCAGCGTCCGGACAGTTACCTACAATGAGCAGTTCTTC. Translation: CSVRTVTYNEQFF.